This is a list of T cell receptor beta chains from one sample in a study of cytomegalovirus exposure and HLA in healthy donors. Profiling relied on immunoSEQ multiplex PCR, and the TCRdb table lists in-frame clones only, not all of them. The table records 110,000 to 150,000 clones, around 10% of them present only once. Sequencing was carried out using PBMCs. These TCRs come from a male donor in good health and CMV-seronegative. The CDR3 runs from the conserved cysteine through the conserved F or W. Fields, in order: V gene, D gene, clone size, J gene, CDR3 protein, CDR3 DNA. D genes are given only for firm matches. Not every row has a clone size; where given, it reads once, few, many or a size class.

V gene: TRBV5-1
D gene: .
clone size: .
J gene: TRBJ2-2
CDR3 protein: CASSLDPSSYTGELFF
CDR3 DNA: TGCGCCAGCAGCTTGGATCCCTCGTCGTACACCGGGGAGCTGTTTTTT

V gene: TRBV11-3
D gene: .
clone size: .
J gene: TRBJ2-5
CDR3 protein: CASSLQGKAPVETQYF
CDR3 DNA: TGTGCCAGCAGCTTACAGGGAAAGGCCCCTGTTGAGACCCAGTACTTC

V gene: TRBV5-8
D gene: TRBD2
clone size: .
J gene: TRBJ2-3
CDR3 protein: CASSFSTSGETDTQYF
CDR3 DNA: TGTGCCAGCAGCTTCTCCACTAGCGGAGAGACAGATACGCAGTATTTT

V gene: TRBV7-9
D gene: TRBD1
clone size: .
J gene: TRBJ2-3
CDR3 protein: CASRRWDSSTDTQYF
CDR3 DNA: TGTGCCAGCAGGCGATGGGACAGTAGCACAGATACGCAGTATTTT

V gene: TRBV7-2
D gene: TRBD2
clone size: few
J gene: TRBJ2-7
CDR3 protein: CASSFQTSGGSYEQYF
CDR3 DNA: TGTGCCAGCAGCTTTCAGACTAGCGGAGGCTCCTACGAGCAGTACTTC

V gene: TRBV5-1
D gene: TRBD1
clone size: .
J gene: TRBJ1-3
CDR3 protein: CASSPTGTGLNTIYF
CDR3 DNA: TGCGCCAGCAGCCCGACCGGGACAGGGCTAAACACCATATATTTT

V gene: TRBV5-6
D gene: .
clone size: .
J gene: TRBJ1-5
CDR3 protein: CASSLLGANQPQHF
CDR3 DNA: TGTGCCAGCAGCTTGTTAGGGGCCAATCAGCCCCAGCATTTT

V gene: TRBV10-2
D gene: TRBD1
clone size: few
J gene: TRBJ2-7
CDR3 protein: CASSRTGDEQYF
CDR3 DNA: TGCGCCAGCAGTCGGACAGGAGACGAGCAGTACTTC

V gene: TRBV27
D gene: TRBD1
clone size: .
J gene: TRBJ2-7
CDR3 protein: CASSHRQGPHEQYF
CDR3 DNA: TGTGCCAGCAGTCACCGACAGGGGCCCCACGAGCAGTACTTC

V gene: TRBV18
D gene: TRBD1
clone size: .
J gene: TRBJ2-7
CDR3 protein: CASSPTGAHYEQYF
CDR3 DNA: TGTGCCAGCTCACCGACAGGGGCCCACTACGAGCAGTACTTC

V gene: TRBV11-2
D gene: TRBD2
clone size: .
J gene: TRBJ2-7
CDR3 protein: CASSLEFSSGAYEQYF
CDR3 DNA: TGTGCCAGCAGCTTAGAATTTTCTAGCGGGGCCTACGAGCAGTACTTC

V gene: TRBV28
D gene: TRBD1
clone size: .
J gene: TRBJ1-1
CDR3 protein: CASRKTGATEAFF
CDR3 DNA: TGTGCCAGCAGAAAGACAGGGGCCACTGAAGCTTTCTTT

V gene: TRBV7-2
D gene: TRBD1
clone size: few
J gene: TRBJ2-7
CDR3 protein: CASSLVGTGAVEQYF
CDR3 DNA: TGTGCCAGCAGCTTAGTAGGGACAGGGGCGGTCGAGCAGTACTTC

V gene: TRBV5-6
D gene: .
clone size: few
J gene: TRBJ1-5
CDR3 protein: CASSLGVGGNQPQHF
CDR3 DNA: TGTGCCAGCAGCCTGGGGGTTGGCGGGAATCAGCCCCAGCATTTT

V gene: TRBV29-1
D gene: .
clone size: few
J gene: TRBJ2-1
CDR3 protein: CSVDFQQGPAANEQFF
CDR3 DNA: TGCAGCGTTGACTTTCAGCAGGGGCCTGCCGCCAATGAGCAGTTCTTC